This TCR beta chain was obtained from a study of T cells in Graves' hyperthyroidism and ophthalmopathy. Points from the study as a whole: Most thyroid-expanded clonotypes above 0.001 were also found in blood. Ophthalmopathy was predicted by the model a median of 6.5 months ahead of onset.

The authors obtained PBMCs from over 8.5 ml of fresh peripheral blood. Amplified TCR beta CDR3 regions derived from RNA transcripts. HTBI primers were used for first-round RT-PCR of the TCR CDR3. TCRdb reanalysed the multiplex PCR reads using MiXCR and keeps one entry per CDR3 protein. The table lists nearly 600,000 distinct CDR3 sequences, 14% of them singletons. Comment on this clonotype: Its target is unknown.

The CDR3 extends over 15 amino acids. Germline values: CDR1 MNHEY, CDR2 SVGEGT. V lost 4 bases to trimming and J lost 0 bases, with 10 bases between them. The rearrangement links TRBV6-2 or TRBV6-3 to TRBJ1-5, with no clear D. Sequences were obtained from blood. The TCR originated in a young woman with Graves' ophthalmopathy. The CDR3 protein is CASSWGDYSNQPQHF. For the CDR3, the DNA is TGTGCCAGCAGTTGGGGAGACTATAGCAATCAGCCCCAGCATTTT.